The 24 T cell receptor beta chains reported below all come from one sample, sequenced in a study of blood T cell repertoires in COVID-19. The protocol was immunoSEQ multiplex PCR, while the TCRdb copy is restricted to in-frame clones and leaves out a portion. The sample consists of approximately 270,000 clones, approximately 88% of them appearing once. Sequenced input: peripheral blood. The receptor source for this set is a woman aged 30 to 39 with COVID-19, enrolled during active disease.

The chain is built from TRBV19 and TRBJ2-1; 7 bases are shared with TRBD1. Looked up from germline, CDR1 is LNHDA and CDR2 is SQIVND (reference sequence). V was pared by 5 bases and J by 6 bases, with 13 bases of the junction left unmatched. The CDR3 covers 16 residues. CDR3 sequence (DNA): TGTGCCAGTAGTGGACCAACGGGACAGCACTTCAATGAGCAGTTCTTC. Translating gives CASSGPTGQHFNEQFF.

The V call is TRBV5-8, the J call TRBJ1-1; 7 bases match TRBD1. Germline V lookup: CDR1 SGHTS, CDR2 YDEGEE. This CDR3 region has 15 residues. The ends lost 0 bases at V and 1 base at J; junction bases unmatched: 3. The DNA of the CDR3 is TGTGCCAGCAGCTTGGCTGGGACAGCGAACACTGAAGCTTTCTTT. Encoded protein: CASSLAGTANTEAFF.

This rearrangement joins TRBV7-6 to TRBJ2-3, with 8 nucleotides matching TRBD2. Trimming took 1 base from V and 6 from J; bases not matched to a gene: 6. Per germline, CDR1 SGHVS and CDR2 FNYEAQ. This CDR3 comprises 15 residues. CDR3 region: CASSLGGGPGDTQYF. The DNA of the CDR3 is TGTGCCAGCAGCTTAGGCGGGGGGCCGGGGGATACGCAGTATTTT.

The chain carries TRBV14 and TRBJ2-7, with TRBD1 matching over 7 bases. This CDR3 region has 14 residues. Germline CDR1 is SGHDN and CDR2 is FVKESK. V lost 4 bases and J lost 1; bases outside the gene matches: 4. The CDR3 loop reads CASSRGGDSYEQYV. DNA for the CDR3: TGTGCCAGCAGCCGAGGGGGCGATTCCTACGAGCAGTACGTC.

A single count supports this clone. V is TRBV11-2 and J is TRBJ1-2; D call uncertain. CDR1 SGHAT and CDR2 FQNNGV come from the germline V gene. The germline V and J ends were trimmed by 5 bases and 3 bases, with 19 bases remaining between them. This CDR3 is built from 16 residues. CDR3 nucleotides: TGTGCCAGCAGCCGAATAGGAGCCGGGGATCACTATGGCTACACCTTC. This sequence encodes CASSRIGAGDHYGYTF. The full variable domain, in which reference TRBV11-2 and TRBJ1-2 provide the parts outside the CDR3, is EAGVAQSPRYKIIEKRQSVAFWCNPISGHATLYWYQQILGQGPKLLIQFQNNGVVDDSQLPKDRFSAERLKGVDSTLKIQPAKLEDSAVYLCASSRIGAGDHYGYTFGSGTRLTVV.

The chain recombines TRBV19 with TRBJ1-2, with unresolved D. CDR1 and CDR2 (germline): LNHDA, SQIVND (reference sequence). This CDR3 comprises 15 residues. Trimming shortened V by 3 bases and J by 7 bases, and 18 bases separated the two germline ends. The CDR3 region is CASSIPRTITAGYTF. Written as DNA, the CDR3 is TGTGCCAGTAGTATTCCCCGGACTATTACAGCTGGCTACACCTTC. Based on the CDR3 plus reference TRBV19 and TRBJ1-2, the full variable domain is DGGITQSPKYLFRKEGQNVTLSCEQNLNHDAMYWYRQDPGQGLRLIYYSQIVNDFQKGDIAEGYSVSREKKESFPLTVTSAQKNPTAFYLCASSIPRTITAGYTFGSGTRLTVV.

The rearrangement joins TRBV12-3 or TRBV12-4 to TRBJ1-5, with 7 bases fitting TRBD1. J gave up 11 bases and V 3 bases, and 7 bases lay outside the gene matches. The CDR3 is 13 amino acids. The CDR3 sequence: CASSFLPGTAQHF. The DNA for the CDR3 is TGTGCCAGCAGTTTCCTTCCCGGGACAGCCCAGCATTTT.

The chain couples TRBV10-3 to TRBJ1-2, with D uncertain. This CDR3 is built from 12 residues. Per germline, CDR1 ENHRY and CDR2 SYGVKD. V was cut by 2 bases and J by 4 bases, with 5 bases left in between. The CDR3: CAISEVSYGYTF. CDR3 nucleotide sequence: TGTGCCATCAGTGAGGTCTCCTATGGCTACACCTTC.

This chain joins TRBV5-5 and TRBJ2-7; D perhaps matches TRBD1 (6 bases). V was pared by 6 bases and J by 7 bases, with 20 bases between. The CDR3 contains 14 residues. Per the germline V gene, CDR1 is SGHKS and CDR2 is YYEKEE (reference sequence). The chain's CDR3 is CASTWGLPLGEQYF. The CDR3 coding sequence is TGTGCCAGCACCTGGGGGCTACCTCTGGGGGAGCAGTACTTC. The full variable domain, rest sourced from reference TRBV5-5 and TRBJ2-7, is DAGVTQSPTHLIKTRGQQVTLRCSPISGHKSVSWYQQVLGQGPQFIFQYYEKEERGRGNFPDRFSARQFPNYSSELNVNALLLGDSALYLCASTWGLPLGEQYFGPGTRLTVT.

The J gene is TRBJ2-1, the V gene TRBV19, with 8 positions matching TRBD1. The CDR3 contains 15 residues. V shed 5 bases, J shed 5 bases, and the junction held 8 bases outside the gene matches. CDR1 and CDR2 (germline): LNHDA, SQIVND (reference sequence). CDR3 sequence reads: CASSPGTGYDNEQFF. The CDR3 bases are TGTGCCAGTAGTCCCGGGACAGGTTACGACAATGAGCAGTTCTTC.

This chain joins TRBV15 and TRBJ1-2; the D is unclear. The CDR3 covers 15 residues. Germline assignment: CDR1 LNHNV and CDR2 YYDKDF (reference sequence). V lost 0 bases and J 2 bases, leaving 10 bases between the germline ends. The CDR3 DNA reads as TGTGCCACCAGCAGAGATGAATCGAGGAACTATGGCTACACCTTC. It is translated as CATSRDESRNYGYTF.

V is TRBV9 and J is TRBJ2-1; 7 bases are shared with TRBD2. The germline V gene encodes CDR1 SGDLS and CDR2 YYNGEE. The CDR3 contains 15 residues. Germline trimming cut 4 bases from V and 8 bases from J; bases unmatched to any gene: 12. The CDR3 DNA sequence: TGTGCCAGCAGCTTGGAGGGAGCGGGGCGTCATGAGCAGTTCTTC. It is translated as CASSLEGAGRHEQFF.

The chain combines TRBV13 with TRBJ2-1; the match to TRBD1 covers 9 bases. From germline, CDR1 is PRHDT and CDR2 FYEKMQ (reference sequence). The V gene end was trimmed by 0 bases and the J gene end by 8 bases; junction bases not matched to a gene: 8. The CDR3 runs to 16 residues. The CDR3 loop is CASSLGWGTGKDEQFF. In DNA, the CDR3 is TGTGCCAGCAGCTTAGGCTGGGGGACAGGGAAAGATGAGCAGTTCTTC.

V is TRBV2 and J is TRBJ2-7; TRBD1 agrees at 8 bases. The CDR3 length is 14 residues. The germline gives CDR1 SNHLY, CDR2 FYNNEI. V was clipped by 1 base and J by 8 bases; unmatched bases: 7. The CDR3 region is CASSEGPGQDKQYV. Here the CDR3 DNA reads TGTGCCAGCAGTGAAGGACCGGGACAGGATAAGCAGTACGTC.

V is TRBV10-3 and J is TRBJ2-5, with 7 bases fitting TRBD1. The V gene's germline CDR1 is ENHRY and CDR2 SYGVKD. The CDR3 covers 16 residues. The V and J ends lost 2 bases and 4 bases, in that order; junction bases with no gene match: 10. The CDR3, as DNA: TGTGCCATCAGTGAGGCGAGACAGGGAGAGGGAGAGACCCAGTACTTC. Amino acids: CAISEARQGEGETQYF.

The chain recombines TRBV9 with TRBJ2-2; TRBD2 matches 8 bases. From germline, CDR1 is SGDLS and CDR2 YYNGEE. This CDR3 has 15 residues. Trimming cost V 7 bases and J 2 bases; bases outside gene matches: 7. CDR3 residues: CASGRGGINTGELFF. The DNA for the CDR3 is TGTGCCAGCGGGCGCGGGGGGATTAACACCGGGGAGCTGTTTTTT.

V gene TRBV7-8 combines with J gene TRBJ2-1; 7 bases agree with TRBD2. The V gene's germline CDR1 is SGHVS and CDR2 FQNEAQ. V trimming: 0 bases; J trimming: 2 bases; junction bases outside the gene matches: 1. There are 15 residues in the CDR3. The CDR3 sequence is CASSLAGGTYNEQFF. Written as DNA, the CDR3 is TGTGCCAGCAGCTTAGCGGGGGGGACCTACAATGAGCAGTTCTTC.

The genes are TRBV21-1 and TRBJ1-6; TRBD1 is taken as the D call from the table, unchecked against the DNA. TRBV21-1 is recorded as a pseudogene. The CDR3 spans 16 residues. In DNA, the CDR3 is TGTGCCAGCAGCGAAATGGGACAGGGTCCTAATTCACCCCTCCACTTT. It encodes CASSEMGQGPNSPLHF.

The chain joins TRBV27 to TRBJ1-3; D call uncertain. This CDR3 contains 12 residues. The V end lost 4 bases, the J end lost 3 bases, and 4 bases lay between the germline ends. Looked up from germline, CDR1 is MNHEY and CDR2 is SMNVEV (reference sequence). CDR3 in amino acids: CASSSNGNTIYF. CDR3 nucleotide sequence: TGTGCCAGCAGTTCTAATGGAAACACCATATATTTT.

This chain connects TRBV7-8 to TRBJ2-2, with no clear D. The CDR3 spans 15 residues. The germline gives CDR1 SGHVS, CDR2 FQNEAQ. V lost 0 bases, J lost 3 bases, and 8 bases lay in between. CDR3 coding DNA: TGTGCCAGCAGCTTAGCTAACTCTTACACCGGGGAGCTGTTTTTT. Translated: CASSLANSYTGELFF.

The chain uses TRBV7-9 and TRBJ1-3; 8 bases agree with TRBD1. Trimming cost V 5 bases and J 4 bases; bases outside gene matches: 10. The CDR3 runs 16 residues. Germline V gene sequence: CDR1 SEHNR, CDR2 FQNEAQ (reference sequence). CDR3 in DNA: TGTGCCAGCAGCCCGACGGACAGGGAGGGAGGAAACACCATATATTTT. Amino acids: CASSPTDREGGNTIYF.

The CDR3 region is CASSLAQGAGGYTF. The CDR3 DNA sequence: TGCGCCAGCAGCTTGGCACAGGGGGCAGGGGGCTACACCTTC. The chain carries TRBV5-1 and TRBJ1-2; 9 nucleotides align to TRBD1. Trimming removed 0 bases from V and 8 bases from J; junction bases left unmatched: 5. The CDR3 is made up of 14 amino acids. Germline values: CDR1 SGHRS, CDR2 YFSETQ.

The rearrangement uses TRBV3-1 (or the pseudogene TRBV3-2) and TRBJ2-7; no definite D call. The CDR3 sequence is 17 residues long. Trimming pared 0 bases from V and 3 bases from J, leaving 18 bases between. Germline CDR1 is LGHDT and CDR2 is YNNKEL (reference sequence). The CDR3, as DNA: TGTGCCAGCAGCCAAGACGCCGGAACAGCTAAAATCTACGAGCAGTACTTC. Amino acids: CASSQDAGTAKIYEQYF.

This clone appeared once. CDR3 sequence reads: CASRRTENTEAFF. CDR3 bases: TGCGCCAGCAGAAGGACAGAGAACACTGAAGCTTTCTTT. The chain uses TRBV5-1 and TRBJ1-1; D may be TRBD1 (6 bases). Per germline, CDR1 SGHRS and CDR2 YFSETQ. The CDR3 is 13 residues long. V gave up 5 bases and J gave up 1 base, with 9 bases separating them.